Detailed here is one T cell receptor (beta chain). Measured with immunoSEQ multiplex PCR; TCRdb has only the in-frame clones, and not every one. Among around 200,000 clones, around 89% were seen once, and the ten largest hold about 1.3%. Categorization into cohorts depended on clinical history that participants reported. The data are from a study of blood T cell repertoires in COVID-19. As for the study in general: The origin of the acute and convalescent COVID-19 samples was the United States, Italy and Spain. T cells, B-cell-depleted T cells, or PBMCs provided the cDNA or gDNA that served as material.

The CDR3 is 15 amino acids. J gave up 1 base and V 6 bases, and 5 bases lay outside the gene matches. Germline-derived CDR1 and CDR2 are MNHEY and SMNVEV (reference sequence). The TCR comes from a man aged 25-45 years who had recovered from COVID-19. Input material: PBMCs or T cells enriched from blood (not recorded which). The chain uses TRBV27 and TRBJ2-2; 7 nucleotides match TRBD1. This CDR3 is CASRVGTVNTGELFF. The CDR3 nucleotides read TGTGCCAGCAGAGTGGGGACAGTGAACACCGGGGAGCTGTTTTTT.